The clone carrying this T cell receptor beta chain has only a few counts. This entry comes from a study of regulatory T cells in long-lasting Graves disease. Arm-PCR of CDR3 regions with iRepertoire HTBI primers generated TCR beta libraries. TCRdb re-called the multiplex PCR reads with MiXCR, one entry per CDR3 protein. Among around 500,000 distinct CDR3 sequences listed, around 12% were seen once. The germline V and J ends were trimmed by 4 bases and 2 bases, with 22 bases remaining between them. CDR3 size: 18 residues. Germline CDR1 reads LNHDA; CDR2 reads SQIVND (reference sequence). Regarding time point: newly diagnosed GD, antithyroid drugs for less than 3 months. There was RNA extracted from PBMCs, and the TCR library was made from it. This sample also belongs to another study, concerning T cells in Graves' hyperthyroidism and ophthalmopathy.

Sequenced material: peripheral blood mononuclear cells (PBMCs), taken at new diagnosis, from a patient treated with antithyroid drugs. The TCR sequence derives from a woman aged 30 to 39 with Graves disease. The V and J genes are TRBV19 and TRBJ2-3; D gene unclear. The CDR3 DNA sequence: TGTGCCAGTAGTAATTTTATAGGGTACAGCTCCCCCACAGATACGCAGTATTTT. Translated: CASSNFIGYSSPTDTQYF.